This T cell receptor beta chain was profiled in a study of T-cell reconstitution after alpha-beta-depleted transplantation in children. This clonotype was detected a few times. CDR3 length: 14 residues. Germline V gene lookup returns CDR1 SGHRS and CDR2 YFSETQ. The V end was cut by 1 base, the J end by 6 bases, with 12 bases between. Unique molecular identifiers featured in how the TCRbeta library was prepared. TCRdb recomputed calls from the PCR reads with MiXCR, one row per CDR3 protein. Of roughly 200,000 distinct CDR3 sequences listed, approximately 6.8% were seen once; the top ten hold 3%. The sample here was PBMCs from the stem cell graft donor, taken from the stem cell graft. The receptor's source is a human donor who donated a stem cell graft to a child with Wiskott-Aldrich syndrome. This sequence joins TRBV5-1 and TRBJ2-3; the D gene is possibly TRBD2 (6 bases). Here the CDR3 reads CASSLMRGGDTQYF. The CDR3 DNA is TGCGCCAGCAGCTTGATGCGGGGCGGTGATACGCAGTATTTT. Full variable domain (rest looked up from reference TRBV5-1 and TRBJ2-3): KAGVTQTPRYLIKTRGQQVTLSCSPISGHRSVSWYQQTPGQGLQFLFEYFSETQRNKGNFPGRFSGRQFSNSRSEMNVSTLELGDSALYLCASSLMRGGDTQYFGPGTRLTVL.